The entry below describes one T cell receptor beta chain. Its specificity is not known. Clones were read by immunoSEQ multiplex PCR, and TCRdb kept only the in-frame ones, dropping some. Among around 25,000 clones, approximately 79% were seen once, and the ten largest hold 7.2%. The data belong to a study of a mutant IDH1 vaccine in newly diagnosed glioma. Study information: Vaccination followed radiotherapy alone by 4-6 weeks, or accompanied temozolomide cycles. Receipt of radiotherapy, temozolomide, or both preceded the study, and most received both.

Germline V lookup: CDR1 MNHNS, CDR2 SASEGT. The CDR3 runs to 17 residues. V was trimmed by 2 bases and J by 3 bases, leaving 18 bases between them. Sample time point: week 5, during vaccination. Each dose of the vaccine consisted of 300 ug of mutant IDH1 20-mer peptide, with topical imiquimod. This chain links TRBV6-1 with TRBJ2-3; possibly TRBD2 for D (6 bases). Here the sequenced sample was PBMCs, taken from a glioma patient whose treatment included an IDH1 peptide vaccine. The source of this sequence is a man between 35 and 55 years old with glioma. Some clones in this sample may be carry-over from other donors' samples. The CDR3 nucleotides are TGTGCCAGCAGTGAACAGAAGTGGCGGGGCTGGACAGATACGCAGTATTTT. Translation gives CASSEQKWRGWTDTQYF.